What follows describes a single TCR beta chain. The data originate from a study of shared T cell receptors in the human thymus. Measured with immunoSEQ multiplex PCR; TCRdb has only the in-frame clones, and not every one. The repertoire holds over 60,000 clones, about 95% seen once, with roughly 0.033% in the top ten. There are 16 residues in the CDR3. Germline V gene lookup returns CDR1 SGHTA and CDR2 FQGNSA. V lost 5 bases to trimming and J lost 2 bases, with 16 bases between them. Sequencing was carried out using thymocytes. The chain combines TRBV7-2 with TRBJ1-5; weak D call: TRBD1 (5 bases). This sequence was found in a human donor. The CDR3 DNA reads TGTGCCAGCAGCCCATCCAGGGTTTTCGGCAATCAGCCCCAGCATTTT. Translating gives CASSPSRVFGNQPQHF.